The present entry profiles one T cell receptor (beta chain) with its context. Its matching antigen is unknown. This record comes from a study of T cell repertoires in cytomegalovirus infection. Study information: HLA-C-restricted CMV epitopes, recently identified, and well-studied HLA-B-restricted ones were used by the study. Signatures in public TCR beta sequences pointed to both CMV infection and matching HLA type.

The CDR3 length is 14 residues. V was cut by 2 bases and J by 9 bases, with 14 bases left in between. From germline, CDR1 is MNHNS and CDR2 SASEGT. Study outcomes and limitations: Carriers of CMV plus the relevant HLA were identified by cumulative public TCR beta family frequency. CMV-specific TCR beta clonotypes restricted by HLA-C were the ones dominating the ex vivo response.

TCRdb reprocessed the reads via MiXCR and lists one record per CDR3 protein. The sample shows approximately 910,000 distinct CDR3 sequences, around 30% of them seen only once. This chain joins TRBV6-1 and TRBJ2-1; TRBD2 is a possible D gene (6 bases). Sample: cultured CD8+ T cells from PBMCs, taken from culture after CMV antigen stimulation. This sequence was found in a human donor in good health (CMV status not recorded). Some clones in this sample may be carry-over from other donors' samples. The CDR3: CASSESVTRVEQFF. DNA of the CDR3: TGTGCCAGCAGTGAATCAGTGACTAGGGTTGAGCAGTTCTTC.